Following are 5 T cell receptor beta chains from one sample sequenced in a study of cytomegalovirus exposure and HLA in healthy donors. This PCR relied on a set of 60 Vbeta primers and 13 Jbeta primers. Clones were read by immunoSEQ multiplex PCR, and TCRdb kept only the in-frame ones, dropping some. The sample has around 110,000 clones; 70% to 85% are singletons. The specimen was PBMCs. Every receptor here comes from a man aged 60 to 75 in good health and CMV-seronegative.

J is TRBJ2-3 and V is TRBV19, with TRBD2 identical over 16 bases. Germline loops: CDR1 LNHDA, CDR2 SQIVND (reference sequence). The ends lost 8 bases at V and 4 bases at J; junction bases unmatched: 3. The CDR3 has 15 residues. The CDR3 DNA reads as TGTGCCAGTTCCGGGACTAGCGGGGGGGCAGATACGCAGTATTTT. Its translation: CASSGTSGGADTQYF. Full variable domain (rest looked up from reference TRBV19 and TRBJ2-3): DGGITQSPKYLFRKEGQNVTLSCEQNLNHDAMYWYRQDPGQGLRLIYYSQIVNDFQKGDIAEGYSVSREKKESFPLTVTSAQKNPTAFYLCASSGTSGGADTQYFGPGTRLTVL.

V and J are TRBV5-1 and TRBJ2-7; TRBD2 is a possible D gene (6 bases). The CDR3 length is 13 residues. Per the germline V gene, CDR1 is SGHRS and CDR2 is YFSETQ. V lost 4 bases and J 6 bases, leaving 14 bases between the germline ends. CDR3 in amino acids: CASSPVPGGEQYF. The CDR3 DNA is TGCGCCAGCAGCCCGGTCCCCGGGGGCGAGCAGTACTTC.

The chain employs TRBV6-1 and TRBJ2-7, with 7 bases identical to TRBD2. Per germline, CDR1 MNHNS and CDR2 SASEGT. The CDR3 is made up of 15 amino acids. V lost 3 bases, J lost 6 bases, and 11 bases stayed unmatched. The CDR3 here is CASSDLGVGGGEQYF. Here the CDR3 DNA reads TGTGCCAGCAGTGATCTGGGGGTTGGCGGGGGCGAGCAGTACTTC.

This rearrangement joins TRBV30 to TRBJ2-2; no definite D call. Germline V lookup: CDR1 GTSNPN, CDR2 SVGIG (reference sequence). CDR3 size: 11 residues. Trimming took 1 base from V and 7 from J, leaving 4 bases between them. The CDR3 loop reads CAWSDSGELFF. In nucleotides, the CDR3 is TGTGCCTGGAGTGATAGCGGGGAGCTGTTTTTT.

The J gene is TRBJ2-5, the V gene TRBV5-1; possibly TRBD2 for D (6 bases). Looked up from germline, CDR1 is SGHRS and CDR2 is YFSETQ. V was cut by 2 bases and J by 5 bases, with 10 bases left in between. The CDR3 is 13 amino acids. The CDR3 DNA sequence: TGCGCCAGCAGCTTTTTTGGGGGGGAGACCCAGTACTTC. Protein product: CASSFFGGETQYF.